This T cell receptor (beta chain) was captured by sequencing in a study of blood T cell repertoires in COVID-19. Assay used: immunoSEQ multiplex PCR; TCRdb lists only in-frame clones, some missing. This sample has 250,000 or so clones, with approximately 86% found just once. The specimen sequenced was peripheral blood. The sequence was obtained from a woman between 55 and 75 years old with COVID-19, enrolled during active disease.

CDR3 coding DNA: TGTGCCAGCAGCGGGAGGGGACAGGGAAACACTGAAGCTTTCTTT. It specifies CASSGRGQGNTEAFF. The V and J genes are TRBV9 and TRBJ1-1, with 9 bases that match TRBD1. V lost 3 bases to trimming and J lost 2 bases; unmatched junction nucleotides: 5. The CDR3 covers 15 residues. CDR1 is SGDLS, CDR2 YYNGEE, per germline.